The 18 T cell receptor beta chains below come from one sample, sequenced in a study of cytotoxic CD8 clonotypes in ibrutinib-treated CLL. The repertoire was sequenced with immunoSEQ multiplex PCR; TCRdb's copy has only in-frame clones and lacks some. The table lists more than 140,000 clones, roughly 80% of them singletons, with approximately 27% in the top ten. The sequencing used PBMCs, collected after 12 months of ibrutinib treatment. The receptor set was obtained from a human donor with chronic lymphocytic leukemia.

The chain is built from TRBV19 and TRBJ2-7, with 7 bases identical to TRBD1. CDR1 is LNHDA and CDR2 is SQIVND in the germline V gene (reference sequence). V trimming: 5 bases; J trimming: 2 bases; junction bases outside the gene matches: 9. This CDR3 comprises 15 residues. The CDR3 nucleotides read TGTGCCAGTAGTGGACAAGGGACAGCAGCCTACGAGCAGTACTTC. Amino acids: CASSGQGTAAYEQYF.

The chain employs TRBV28 and TRBJ2-3; 12 bases line up with TRBD2. In germline, CDR1 is MDHEN, CDR2 SYDVKM. The CDR3 contains 15 residues. V lost 11 bases and J lost 0; bases outside the gene matches: 6. CDR3: CAGSSGGGSTDTQYF. CDR3 sequence (DNA): TGTGCCGGTTCTAGCGGGGGGGGTAGCACAGATACGCAGTATTTT. The variable domain in full, with the rest retrieved from reference TRBV28 and TRBJ2-3, is DVKVTQSSRYLVKRTGEKVFLECVQDMDHENMFWYRQDPGLGLRLIYFSYDVKMKEKGDIPEGYSVSREKKERFSLILESASTNQTSMYLCAGSSGGGSTDTQYFGPGTRLTVL.

The chain combines TRBV15 with TRBJ2-3; D is undetermined. V lost 1 base to trimming and J lost 0 bases, with 8 bases between them. The CDR3 totals 15 residues. Germline assignment: CDR1 LNHNV and CDR2 YYDKDF (reference sequence). In DNA, the CDR3 is TGTGCCACCAGCAGAGGTCATACTAGCACAGATACGCAGTATTTT. Protein product: CATSRGHTSTDTQYF.

The chain links TRBV7-6 to TRBJ1-2; 9 nucleotides match TRBD1. V dropped 4 bases and J dropped 8; count of bases not matched to a gene: 8. The CDR3 sequence is 14 residues long. The V gene's germline CDR1 is SGHVS and CDR2 FNYEAQ. Here the CDR3 reads CASSSVTGGWGYTF. The CDR3 nucleotides are TGTGCCAGCAGCTCTGTAACAGGGGGCTGGGGCTACACCTTC.

This clone was recorded once. V is TRBV7-2 and J is TRBJ2-7, with D tentatively TRBD1 or TRBD2 (5 bases each). Germline V CDR1 and CDR2: SGHTA, FQGNSA. The CDR3 sequence is 13 residues long. V was pared by 5 bases and J by 2 bases, with 10 bases between. CDR3 residues: CASSHGTTYEQYF. In DNA, the CDR3 is TGTGCCAGCAGCCACGGGACGACCTACGAGCAGTACTTC.

The V and J genes are TRBV6-6 and TRBJ2-3, with 8 bases identical to TRBD2. The length of the CDR3 is 14 residues. Per the germline V gene, CDR1 is MNHNY and CDR2 is SVGAGI (reference sequence). The V and J ends lost 6 bases and 5 bases, in that order; junction bases with no gene match: 7. The CDR3 DNA reads as TGTGCCAGCAGCTCGGGGGGGCTGGGAGATACGCAGTATTTT. Translating gives CASSSGGLGDTQYF.

V gene TRBV11-3 combines with J gene TRBJ2-2; no clear D. CDR1 SGHNT and CDR2 YENEEA come from the germline V gene. V was trimmed by 5 bases and J by 1 base, leaving 14 bases between them. CDR3 length: 16 amino acids. The CDR3 here is CASSPLVGRNTGELFF. In DNA, the CDR3 is TGTGCCAGCAGCCCCCTGGTGGGCCGGAACACCGGGGAGCTGTTTTTT.

The chain couples TRBV6-6 to TRBJ1-2; TRBD1 matches 9 bases. This CDR3 spans 14 amino acids. The J segment lost 3 bases and the V segment lost 5 bases, leaving 4 bases of the junction unmatched. Germline-derived CDR1 and CDR2 are MNHNY and SVGAGI (reference sequence). CDR3 DNA: TGTGCCAGCAGTGGGACAGGGAAATACTATGGCTACACCTTC. Its protein product is CASSGTGKYYGYTF.

The V and J genes are TRBV29-1 and TRBJ1-2, with D uncertain. CDR1 is SQVTM and CDR2 is ANQGSEA in the germline V gene. The CDR3 contains 10 residues. V lost 4 bases and J lost 5, with 5 bases in between. CDR3 sequence reads: CSVAEYGYTF. As DNA, the CDR3 is TGCAGCGTTGCGGAGTATGGCTACACCTTC.

The chain combines TRBV6-5 with TRBJ1-2, with 7 bases identical to TRBD1. CDR3 size: 13 residues. Germline lookup yields CDR1 MNHEY and CDR2 SVGAGI. Trimming took 6 bases from V and 0 from J; bases not matched to a gene: 1. In DNA, the CDR3 is TGTGCCAGCAGGGGACAGACTAACTATGGCTACACCTTC. As protein: CASRGQTNYGYTF.

The chain recombines TRBV4-2 with TRBJ1-1; 10 bases agree with TRBD1. V shed 4 bases and J 1 base; nucleotides not matched to a gene: 12. This CDR3 region has 18 residues. The germline CDR1 and CDR2 sequences are LGHNA and YNFKEQ. The CDR3 reads CASSREGTGAAPNTEAFF. The CDR3 DNA reads as TGTGCCAGCAGCCGGGAAGGGACAGGGGCCGCGCCGAACACTGAAGCTTTCTTT.

This clone was recorded only once. CDR3 residues: CASSPQDAGYEQYF. CDR3 nucleotides: TGCGCCAGCAGCCCCCAGGATGCCGGCTACGAGCAGTACTTC. The chain recombines TRBV5-1 with TRBJ2-7; D gene ambiguous. Germline V gives CDR1 SGHRS, CDR2 YFSETQ. Deletions cut 4 bases from V and 3 bases from J, with 14 bases between. The CDR3 runs to 14 residues.

V usage is TRBV18 and J usage is TRBJ1-5; D unresolved. V gave up 3 bases and J gave up 9 bases, with 9 bases separating them. The CDR3 is 12 residues long. Germline-derived CDR1 and CDR2 are KGHSH and LQKENI. The DNA for the CDR3 is TGTGCCAGCTCACCTGCCTCTGGGCCCCAGCATTTT. Translating it yields CASSPASGPQHF.

This clone was recorded a few times. This rearrangement joins TRBV4-1 to TRBJ1-1; D remains ambiguous. Germline V gives CDR1 MGHRA, CDR2 YSYEKL. The CDR3 sequence is 17 residues long. Trimming stripped 1 base from V and 1 base from J, with 16 bases between. In nucleotides, the CDR3 is TGCGCCAGCAGCCAAGCCAATTTGGTAGGCCCGAACACTGAAGCTTTCTTT. Translation: CASSQANLVGPNTEAFF.

The chain combines TRBV20-1 with TRBJ2-1; unclear D gene. Germline CDR1 and CDR2: DFQATT and SNEGSKA (reference sequence). The ends were cut back, 7 bases at V and 6 bases at J, with 10 bases in the middle. This CDR3 is built from 11 residues. CDR3 sequence (DNA): TGCAGTGGGTGGACGATCAATGAGCAGTTCTTC. It is translated as CSGWTINEQFF.

This clone was picked up a small number of times. The V gene is TRBV5-1, the J gene TRBJ1-1, with D maybe TRBD1 (6 bases). Trimming shortened V by 5 bases and J by 1 base, and 12 bases separated the two germline ends. The CDR3 contains 14 residues. Per germline, CDR1 SGHRS and CDR2 YFSETQ. DNA for the CDR3: TGCGCCAGCAGGCCCGGGACACCGAACACTGAAGCTTTCTTT. Residues: CASRPGTPNTEAFF.

V and J are TRBV5-1 and TRBJ2-2; D not certain. The CDR3 contains 15 residues. V lost 5 bases and J 1 base, leaving 12 bases between the germline ends. Germline V CDR1 and CDR2: SGHRS, YFSETQ. The CDR3 DNA is TGCGCCAGCAGACACGACAATATGAACACCGGGGAGCTGTTTTTT. Amino acid sequence: CASRHDNMNTGELFF.

CDR3 bases: TGTGCCCAGTCGCCCGCTGAAGCTTTCTTT. This sequence encodes CAQSPAEAFF. The chain joins TRBV30 to TRBJ1-1, with D hard to call. The V end lost 8 bases, the J end lost 6 bases, and 10 bases lay between the germline ends. Germline V gene data show CDR1 as GTSNPN and CDR2 as SVGIG (reference sequence). The length of the CDR3 is 10 residues.